These 27 T cell receptor beta chains came from one sample sequenced in a study of blood T cell repertoires in COVID-19. TCRdb's copy holds only in-frame clones and misses some; the assay was immunoSEQ multiplex PCR. The sample lists tens of thousands of clones, 86% occurring once. Sequenced sample: peripheral blood. The receptors come from a woman at least 80 years old with acute or convalescent COVID-19.

The chain joins TRBV4-2 to TRBJ2-3; maybe TRBD2 (7 bases). The germline V and J ends were trimmed by 0 bases and 8 bases, with 18 bases remaining between them. The germline V gene has CDR1 LGHNA and CDR2 YNFKEQ. This CDR3 comprises 16 residues. The CDR3 bases are TGTGCCAGCAGCCAAGATTGGGGGGGGGCCGGTCCTACGCAGTATTTT. Its protein product is CASSQDWGGAGPTQYF.

DNA of the CDR3: TGTGCCAGCAGCCCGGGACAGAGTTATGGCTACACCTTC. This translates into CASSPGQSYGYTF. The chain couples TRBV11-2 to TRBJ1-2; 7 nucleotides match TRBD1. Trimming cost V 5 bases and J 5 bases; bases outside gene matches: 5. There are 13 residues in the CDR3. The germline gives CDR1 SGHAT, CDR2 FQNNGV.

This clone was detected only a few times. J is TRBJ1-2 and V is TRBV5-1; the match to TRBD1 covers 11 bases. V shed 4 bases, J shed 7 bases, and the junction held 9 bases outside the gene matches. Germline V gene lookup returns CDR1 SGHRS and CDR2 YFSETQ. The CDR3 loop spans 15 amino acids. The CDR3 loop is CASSDTPGTGGGYTF. In DNA form, the CDR3 reads TGCGCCAGCAGCGATACACCCGGGACAGGGGGTGGCTACACCTTC.

The CDR3 DNA follows: TGTGCCAGCAGCCACGGGCAGGGGCCATACACCGGGGAGCTGTTTTTT. Translated: CASSHGQGPYTGELFF. The chain links TRBV5-4 to TRBJ2-2, with a weak D call TRBD1 (6 bases). The CDR3 runs 16 residues. V lost 4 bases and J 3 bases, leaving 16 bases between the germline ends. Germline CDR1 SGHNT, CDR2 YYREEE (reference sequence).

This clone was observed a single time. The chain is built from TRBV27 and TRBJ1-2; no clear D gene. Germline V gives CDR1 MNHEY, CDR2 SMNVEV (reference sequence). V was cut by 6 bases and J by 7 bases, with 15 bases left in between. CDR3 length: 13 amino acids. The CDR3: CASSQRGTAGYTF. The CDR3 DNA sequence: TGTGCCAGCAGCCAACGGGGAACGGCTGGCTACACCTTC.

The gene calls are TRBV29-1 and TRBJ2-3; D gene ambiguous. Germline V lookup: CDR1 SQVTM, CDR2 ANQGSEA. Trimming left V 2 bases short and J 1 base short, with 13 bases between. The CDR3 is 15 residues long. The CDR3 bases are TGCAGCGTTGAAATTCTTGTTTCTGGCACAGATACGCAGTATTTT. This gives the protein CSVEILVSGTDTQYF.

This rearrangement joins TRBV6-6 to TRBJ1-1, with D unresolved. This CDR3 contains 12 residues. In germline, CDR1 is MNHNY, CDR2 SVGAGI (reference sequence). Between the trimmed V and J ends, which lost 2 bases and 9 bases, there was a span of 10 bases. DNA of the CDR3: TGTGCCAGCAGTTACGAGAGGGAGAAAGCTTTCTTT. As protein: CASSYEREKAFF.

The chain uses TRBV5-4 and TRBJ2-3; 9 bases agree with TRBD2. Germline trimming cut 0 bases from V and 1 base from J; bases unmatched to any gene: 15. The length of the CDR3 is 20 residues. Germline CDR1 reads SGHNT; CDR2 reads YYREEE (reference sequence). CDR3 region: CASSLAAGGPLPPGTDTQYF. DNA of the CDR3: TGTGCCAGCAGCTTGGCCGCGGGGGGGCCGTTACCTCCGGGCACAGATACGCAGTATTTT.

V is TRBV6-5 and J is TRBJ1-1, with 9 bases aligning to TRBD1. Germline assignment: CDR1 MNHEY and CDR2 SVGAGI. The CDR3 consists of 15 residues. With V trimmed by 6 bases and J by 2 bases, 7 bases remained unmatched. The CDR3 bases are TGTGCCAGCAGGATCGGACAGGGGATTAACACTGAAGCTTTCTTT. Protein product: CASRIGQGINTEAFF.

The chain employs TRBV3-1 (or the pseudogene TRBV3-2) and TRBJ1-6; TRBD1 might be the D (5 bases). Germline V gene sequence: CDR1 LGHDT, CDR2 YNNKEL (reference sequence). The CDR3 runs to 15 residues. Trimming pared 1 base from V and 5 bases from J, leaving 9 bases between. Here the CDR3 reads CASSQGQSNNSPLHF. CDR3 DNA: TGTGCCAGCAGCCAAGGACAGTCCAATAATTCACCCCTCCACTTT.

The chain carries TRBV3-1 (or the pseudogene TRBV3-2) and TRBJ2-5; no firm D call. The V gene lost 4 bases and the J gene lost 4 bases, with 16 bases spanning the gap. The germline V gene has CDR1 LGHDT and CDR2 YNNKEL (reference sequence). The CDR3 loop spans 15 amino acids. The CDR3 sequence: CASSRSVGLTETQYF. The DNA for the CDR3 is TGTGCCAGCAGCCGCAGCGTCGGTTTGACAGAGACCCAGTACTTC.

This clone was counted a few times. This rearrangement joins TRBV5-1 to TRBJ1-1, with 7 bases matching TRBD1. The length of the CDR3 is 15 residues. Germline V gene data show CDR1 as SGHRS and CDR2 as YFSETQ. J gave up 2 bases and V 7 bases, and 11 bases lay outside the gene matches. This chain's CDR3 is CASRTGTDLNTEAFF. CDR3 DNA sequence: TGCGCCAGCCGGACCGGGACAGACCTTAACACTGAAGCTTTCTTT.

The chain has TRBV30 and TRBJ1-2, with TRBD1 identical over 9 bases. V lost 2 bases to trimming and J lost 7 bases; unmatched junction nucleotides: 11. The length of the CDR3 is 15 residues. From germline, CDR1 is GTSNPN and CDR2 SVGIG (reference sequence). This CDR3 is CAWSPGKGQGGGYTF. As DNA, the CDR3 is TGTGCCTGGAGTCCCGGGAAGGGACAGGGCGGTGGCTACACCTTC.

This chain joins TRBV2 and TRBJ1-5, with 9 positions matching TRBD1. With V trimmed by 6 bases and J by 4 bases, 7 bases remained unmatched. The V gene's germline CDR1 is SNHLY and CDR2 FYNNEI. There are 15 residues in the CDR3. CDR3 coding DNA: TGTGCCAGCAGCGGGGGACAGGGTGGGAATCAGCCCCAGCATTTT. Translated: CASSGGQGGNQPQHF.

The J gene is TRBJ1-6, the V gene TRBV30, with D possibly TRBD1 on 6 matching bases. V was clipped by 1 base and J by 4 bases, with 8 bases between them. The V gene's germline CDR1 is GTSNPN and CDR2 SVGIG (reference sequence). CDR3 length: 14 residues. CDR3 bases: TGTGCCTGGAGTGCCGGACAGTATAATTCACCCCTCCACTTT. Translating it yields CAWSAGQYNSPLHF.

The chain recombines TRBV7-3 with TRBJ2-3; possible D gene TRBD2, 6 bases. This CDR3 has 13 residues. Trimming removed 5 bases from V and 5 bases from J, with 11 bases in between. Germline-derived CDR1 and CDR2 are SGHTA and FQGTGA. The CDR3 loop is CASSPGTGDTQYF. The CDR3 nucleotides read TGTGCCAGCAGCCCCGGGACTGGAGATACGCAGTATTTT.

The rearrangement links TRBV29-1 to TRBJ2-2, with TRBD2 identical over 7 bases. Germline V lookup: CDR1 SQVTM, CDR2 ANQGSEA. CDR3 length: 15 amino acids. The V and J ends lost 7 bases and 3 bases, in that order; junction bases with no gene match: 11. CDR3 loop: CSARTGGGDTGELFF. The CDR3 DNA follows: TGCAGCGCTAGAACGGGGGGAGGGGACACCGGGGAGCTGTTTTTT.

This rearrangement joins TRBV6-1 to TRBJ1-4; 9 bases align to TRBD1. With 4 bases clipped from V and 4 bases from J, the junction kept 4 bases outside the gene matches. The germline V gene has CDR1 MNHNS and CDR2 SASEGT. The CDR3 sequence is 15 residues long. The DNA of the CDR3 is TGTGCCAGCAGTGGCGGACAGGGGAATAATGAAAAACTGTTTTTT. Translated, it gives CASSGGQGNNEKLFF.

The gene calls are TRBV5-1 and TRBJ1-1, with TRBD1 as a possible D gene (5 bases). CDR3 size: 16 residues. The germline V gene has CDR1 SGHRS and CDR2 YFSETQ. V lost 4 bases, J lost 1 base, and 17 bases lay in between. The CDR3 sequence: CASSNGGGDPNTEAFF. The CDR3 nucleotides are TGCGCCAGCAGCAATGGGGGAGGGGACCCGAACACTGAAGCTTTCTTT.

V and J are TRBV2 and TRBJ1-5, with 8 bases fitting TRBD1. The CDR3 totals 14 residues. CDR1 and CDR2 (germline): SNHLY, FYNNEI. V lost 5 bases and J lost 12; bases outside the gene matches: 12. This CDR3 is CASSSDRGEGYQHF. For the CDR3, the DNA is TGTGCCAGCAGTAGTGACAGGGGAGAGGGTTACCAGCATTTT.

The chain employs TRBV19 and TRBJ1-6, with D uncertain. V lost 5 bases to trimming and J lost 0 bases, with 11 bases between them. The CDR3 is made up of 16 amino acids. Germline loops: CDR1 LNHDA, CDR2 SQIVND (reference sequence). The CDR3 DNA reads as TGTGCCAGTAGTGGTCCTTCGAGCTCCTATAATTCACCCCTCCACTTT. Translated, it gives CASSGPSSSYNSPLHF.

The chain recombines TRBV7-3 with TRBJ1-2; D is possibly TRBD1 (5 bases). Germline assignment: CDR1 SGHTA and CDR2 FQGTGA. V lost 2 bases to trimming and J lost 5 bases, with 12 bases between them. This CDR3 has 14 amino acids. The CDR3 reads CASSLQGKGYGYTF. DNA of the CDR3: TGTGCCAGCAGCTTACAGGGAAAGGGATATGGCTACACCTTC. The entire variable domain, with the rest obtained from reference TRBV7-3 and TRBJ1-2, is as follows: GAGVSQTPSNKVTEKGKYVELRCDPISGHTALYWYRQSLGQGPEFLIYFQGTGAADDSGLPNDRFFAVRPEGSVSTLKIQRTERGDSAVYLCASSLQGKGYGYTFGSGTRLTVV.

V usage is TRBV10-3 and J usage is TRBJ1-1; D uncertain. V lost 7 bases to trimming and J lost 3 bases, with 15 bases between them. The CDR3 consists of 14 residues. CDR1 ENHRY and CDR2 SYGVKD come from the germline V gene. The CDR3 is CAITPGRADTEAFF. CDR3 nucleotide sequence: TGTGCCATCACCCCGGGCAGAGCGGACACTGAAGCTTTCTTT.

The chain recombines TRBV18 with TRBJ1-3, with D possibly matching TRBD1 (5 bases). This CDR3 is 16 amino acids long. The V end lost 11 bases, the J end lost 2 bases, and 22 bases lay between the germline ends. The germline V gene has CDR1 KGHSH and CDR2 LQKENI. CDR3 DNA: TGTGCCGTTCGACCATCCCAGGGCGGCACTGGAAACACCATATATTTT. As protein: CAVRPSQGGTGNTIYF.

The chain uses TRBV6-5 and TRBJ1-1; D not resolved. Trimming left V 5 bases short and J 3 bases short, with 10 bases between. Germline V CDR1 and CDR2: MNHEY, SVGAGI. The CDR3 runs to 13 residues. The CDR3, as DNA: TGTGCCAGCAGTCCCCGGGAGGACACTGAAGCTTTCTTT. This sequence encodes CASSPREDTEAFF.

The V gene is TRBV5-6, the J gene TRBJ1-5; 7 bases are shared with TRBD1. Germline lookup yields CDR1 SGHDT and CDR2 YYEEEE. V lost 3 bases, J lost 0 bases, and 6 bases stayed unmatched. This CDR3 is built from 16 residues. In nucleotides, the CDR3 is TGTGCCAGCAGCTCCCTGGGACAGTATAGCAATCAGCCCCAGCATTTT. Translating it yields CASSSLGQYSNQPQHF.

The chain couples TRBV30 to TRBJ2-2; 9 nucleotides line up with TRBD2. The germline gives CDR1 GTSNPN, CDR2 SVGIG (reference sequence). The CDR3 extends over 15 amino acids. The ends lost 0 bases at V and 6 bases at J; junction bases unmatched: 5. The CDR3 loop reads CAWSVGTSLPGELFF. As DNA, the CDR3 is TGTGCCTGGAGTGTAGGGACTAGCCTCCCCGGGGAGCTGTTTTTT. Combining the CDR3 with reference TRBV30 and TRBJ2-2 gives the whole variable domain SQTIHQWPATLVQPVGSPLSLECTVEGTSNPNLYWYRQAAGRGLQLLFYSVGIGQISSEVPQNLSASRPQDRQFILSSKKLLLSDSGFYLCAWSVGTSLPGELFFGEGSRLTVL.